The 12 T cell receptor beta chains below all came from one sample that was sequenced in a study of Ad26.COV2.S vaccination and SARS-CoV-2 variants. The assay was immunoSEQ multiplex PCR, and TCRdb's table has in-frame clones only and misses some. The sample holds 300,000 to 500,000 clones, 80% to 90% seen once. Stated treatment: 15 to 20 received Ad26.COV2.S at low or high dose, single or two shots; 5 received placebo; per-sample allocation not given. Sampling took place 63 days after the first vaccine or placebo injection. The material was peripheral blood, obtained in a trial of Ad26.COV2.S vaccine versus placebo. The origin of the receptors is a person between 18 and 59 years old who received the Ad26.COV2.S COVID-19 vaccine or a placebo.

The chain has TRBV5-4 and TRBJ1-2; D is possibly TRBD1 (5 bases). Per germline, CDR1 SGHNT and CDR2 YYREEE (reference sequence). The CDR3 has 14 amino acids. Trimming shortened V by 5 bases and J by 4 bases, and 15 bases separated the two germline ends. The CDR3 is CASSYGADRYGYTF. The CDR3 DNA sequence: TGTGCCAGCAGTTATGGGGCCGACCGCTATGGCTACACCTTC. Full variable domain (rest looked up from reference TRBV5-4 and TRBJ1-2): ETGVTQSPTHLIKTRGQQVTLRCSSQSGHNTVSWYQQALGQGPQFIFQYYREEENGRGNFPPRFSGLQFPNYSSELNVNALELDDSALYLCASSYGADRYGYTFGSGTRLTVV.

CDR3 bases: TGTGCCAGTACCCGGGACAGCTATAGCAATCAGCCCCAGCATTTT. Translation: CASTRDSYSNQPQHF. This chain uses TRBV19 with TRBJ1-5; TRBD1 matches 7 bases. CDR1 is LNHDA, CDR2 SQIVND, per germline (reference sequence). V was clipped by 7 bases and J by 0 bases; unmatched bases: 6. The CDR3 has 15 residues.

The rearrangement links TRBV6-5 to TRBJ1-2; D might be TRBD1 (6 bases). Germline V gene data show CDR1 as MNHEY and CDR2 as SVGAGI. V lost 7 bases, J lost 0 bases, and 9 bases lay in between. CDR3 length: 13 amino acids. CDR3 protein: CASTQGPNYGYTF. CDR3 nucleotides: TGTGCCAGCACCCAGGGGCCTAACTATGGCTACACCTTC.

This chain uses TRBV10-3 with TRBJ2-2; unclear D gene. Germline CDR1 reads ENHRY; CDR2 reads SYGVKD. V lost 8 bases, J lost 2 bases, and 6 bases lay in between. The CDR3 has 12 amino acids. The CDR3 protein is CAISPNTGELFF. The CDR3 region has the DNA TGTGCCATCTCACCAAACACCGGGGAGCTGTTTTTT.

V usage is TRBV27 and J usage is TRBJ1-1, with D possibly TRBD1 on 5 matching bases. This CDR3 has 15 amino acids. CDR1 is MNHEY and CDR2 is SMNVEV in the germline V gene (reference sequence). The V and J ends lost 2 bases and 2 bases respectively, with 12 bases between them. The DNA for the CDR3 is TGTGCCAGCAGTTTACTGGGAAGGGGAAACACTGAAGCTTTCTTT. It is translated as CASSLLGRGNTEAFF.

The chain uses TRBV27 and TRBJ2-2, with D uncertain. The germline V gene encodes CDR1 MNHEY and CDR2 SMNVEV (reference sequence). The CDR3 runs 14 residues. Trimming left V 6 bases short and J 1 base short, with 9 bases between. CDR3: CASSSGLNTGELFF. The CDR3 DNA reads TGTGCCAGCAGCTCCGGTCTGAACACCGGGGAGCTGTTTTTT.

About this clone itself: Other DNA sequences in this specimen translate into the identical CDR3. The genes are TRBV9 and TRBJ2-3, with D hard to call. The CDR3 is 13 amino acids. V lost 5 bases, J lost 4 bases, and 11 bases lay in between. Germline lookup yields CDR1 SGDLS and CDR2 YYNGEE. The CDR3: CASSVRLADTQYF. The CDR3 coding sequence is TGTGCCAGCAGTGTGAGGTTAGCAGATACGCAGTATTTT.

The genes are TRBV11-2 and TRBJ1-2; D possibly corresponds to TRBD1 (6 bases). CDR1 is SGHAT and CDR2 is FQNNGV in the germline V gene. The CDR3 is 13 amino acids. Trimming took 3 bases from V and 4 from J, leaving 9 bases between them. CDR3 bases: TGTGCCAGCAGCTTCCAGGGGTCCTATGGCTACACCTTC. Translation gives CASSFQGSYGYTF. The complete variable domain, with remaining parts taken from reference TRBV11-2 and TRBJ1-2, reads EAGVAQSPRYKIIEKRQSVAFWCNPISGHATLYWYQQILGQGPKLLIQFQNNGVVDDSQLPKDRFSAERLKGVDSTLKIQPAKLEDSAVYLCASSFQGSYGYTFGSGTRLTVV.

V is TRBV5-1 and J is TRBJ2-3; 8 nucleotides line up with TRBD1. The CDR3 has 13 amino acids. Trimming took 9 bases from V and 5 from J; bases not matched to a gene: 8. From germline, CDR1 is SGHRS and CDR2 YFSETQ. Here the CDR3 reads CATSGGPGDTQYF. In DNA, the CDR3 is TGCGCCACCTCAGGGGGCCCGGGAGATACGCAGTATTTT.

The chain combines TRBV6-5 with TRBJ2-7; 7 bases match TRBD1. Germline loops: CDR1 MNHEY, CDR2 SVGAGI. The CDR3 has 13 amino acids. V gave up 2 bases and J gave up 4 bases; unmatched junction bases: 2. The CDR3 spells CASSYDRDYEQYF. The CDR3 nucleotides are TGTGCCAGCAGTTACGACAGGGATTACGAGCAGTACTTC.

The J gene is TRBJ1-4, the V gene TRBV5-1; 7 nucleotides align to TRBD1. The CDR3 length is 15 residues. CDR1 is SGHRS and CDR2 is YFSETQ in the germline V gene. J gave up 2 bases and V 0 bases, and 1 base lay outside the gene matches. This CDR3 is CASSLGTGTNEKLFF. Here the CDR3 DNA reads TGCGCCAGCAGCTTGGGGACAGGTACTAATGAAAAACTGTTTTTT.

The J gene is TRBJ2-1, the V gene TRBV18, with 14 nucleotides matching TRBD2. Germline V lookup: CDR1 KGHSH, CDR2 LQKENI. The CDR3 runs to 16 residues. J was trimmed by 10 bases and V by 2 bases; bases with no gene match: 7. In nucleotides, the CDR3 is TGTGCCAGCTCACCAAGTGGACTAGCGGGGGGCACGGAGCAGTTCTTC. This encodes CASSPSGLAGGTEQFF.